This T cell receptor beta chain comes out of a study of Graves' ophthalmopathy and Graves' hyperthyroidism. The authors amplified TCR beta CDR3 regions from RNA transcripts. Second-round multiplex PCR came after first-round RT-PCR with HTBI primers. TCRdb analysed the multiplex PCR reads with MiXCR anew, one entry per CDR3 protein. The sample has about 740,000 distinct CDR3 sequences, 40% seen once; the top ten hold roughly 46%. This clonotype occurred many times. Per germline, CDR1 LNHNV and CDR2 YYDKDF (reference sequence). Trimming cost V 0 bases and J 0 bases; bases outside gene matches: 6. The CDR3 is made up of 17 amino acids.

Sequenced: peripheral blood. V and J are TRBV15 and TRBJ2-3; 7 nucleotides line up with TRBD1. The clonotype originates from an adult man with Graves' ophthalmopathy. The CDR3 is CATSREATGFSTDTQYF. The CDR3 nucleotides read TGTGCCACCAGCAGAGAAGCGACAGGGTTTAGCACAGATACGCAGTATTTT.